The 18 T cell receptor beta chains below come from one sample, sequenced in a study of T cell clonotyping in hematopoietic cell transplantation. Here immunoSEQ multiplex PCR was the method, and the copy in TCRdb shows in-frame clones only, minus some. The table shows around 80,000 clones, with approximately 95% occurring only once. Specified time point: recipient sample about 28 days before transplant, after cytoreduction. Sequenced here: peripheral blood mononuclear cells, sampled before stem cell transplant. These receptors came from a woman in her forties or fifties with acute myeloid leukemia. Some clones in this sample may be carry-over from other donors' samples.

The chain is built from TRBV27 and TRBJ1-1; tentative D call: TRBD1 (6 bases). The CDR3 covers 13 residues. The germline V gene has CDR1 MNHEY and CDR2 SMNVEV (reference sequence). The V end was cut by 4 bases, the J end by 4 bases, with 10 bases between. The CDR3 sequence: CASSYRVGTEAFF. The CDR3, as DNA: TGTGCCAGCAGTTACAGGGTGGGCACTGAAGCTTTCTTT.

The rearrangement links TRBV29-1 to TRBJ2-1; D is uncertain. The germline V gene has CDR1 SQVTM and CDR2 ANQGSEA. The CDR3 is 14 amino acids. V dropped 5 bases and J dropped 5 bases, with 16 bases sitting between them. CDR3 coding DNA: TGCAGCGTTCTCGGCAGCGTAAACAACAATGAGCAGTTCTTC. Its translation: CSVLGSVNNNEQFF.

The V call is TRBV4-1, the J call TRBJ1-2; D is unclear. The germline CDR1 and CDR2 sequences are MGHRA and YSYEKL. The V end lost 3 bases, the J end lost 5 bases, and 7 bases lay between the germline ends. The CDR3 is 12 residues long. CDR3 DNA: TGCGCCAGCAGCCACACGCAGTATGGCTACACCTTC. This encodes CASSHTQYGYTF.

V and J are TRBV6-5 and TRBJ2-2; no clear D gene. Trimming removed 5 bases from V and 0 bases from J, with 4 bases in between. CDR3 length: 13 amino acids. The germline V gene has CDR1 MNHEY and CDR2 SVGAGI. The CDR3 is CASSGTNTGELFF. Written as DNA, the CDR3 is TGTGCCAGCAGTGGGACGAACACCGGGGAGCTGTTTTTT.

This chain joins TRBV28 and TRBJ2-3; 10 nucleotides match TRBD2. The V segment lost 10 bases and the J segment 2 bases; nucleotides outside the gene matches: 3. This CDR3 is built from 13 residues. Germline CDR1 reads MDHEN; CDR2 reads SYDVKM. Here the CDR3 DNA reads TGTGCCATCCTAGCGGGGGCCACAGATACGCAGTATTTT. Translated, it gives CAILAGATDTQYF.

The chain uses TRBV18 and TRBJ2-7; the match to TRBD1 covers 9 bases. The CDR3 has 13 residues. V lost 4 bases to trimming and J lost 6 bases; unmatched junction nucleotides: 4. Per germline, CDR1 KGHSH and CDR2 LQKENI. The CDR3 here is CASSRTGAGEQYF. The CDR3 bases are TGTGCCAGCTCACGGACAGGGGCGGGCGAGCAGTACTTC.

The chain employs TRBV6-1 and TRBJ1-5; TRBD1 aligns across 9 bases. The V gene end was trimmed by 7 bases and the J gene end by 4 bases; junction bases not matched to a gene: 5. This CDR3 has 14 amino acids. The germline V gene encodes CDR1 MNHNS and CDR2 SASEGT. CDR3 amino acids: CASIRQGVNQPQHF. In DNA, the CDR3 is TGTGCCAGCATCCGACAGGGGGTGAATCAGCCCCAGCATTTT.

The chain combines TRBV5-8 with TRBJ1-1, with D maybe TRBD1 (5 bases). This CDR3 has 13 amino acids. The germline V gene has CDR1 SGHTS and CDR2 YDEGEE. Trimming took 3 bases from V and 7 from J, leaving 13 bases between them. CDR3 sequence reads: CASSSIWGGEAFF. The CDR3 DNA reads TGTGCCAGCAGCTCGATCTGGGGCGGTGAAGCTTTCTTT.

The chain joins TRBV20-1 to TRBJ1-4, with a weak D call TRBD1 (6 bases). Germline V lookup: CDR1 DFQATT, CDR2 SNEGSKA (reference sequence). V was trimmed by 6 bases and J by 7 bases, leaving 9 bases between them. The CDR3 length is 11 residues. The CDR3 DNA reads TGCAGTGCAGGACAGACTGAAAAACTGTTTTTT. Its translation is CSAGQTEKLFF.

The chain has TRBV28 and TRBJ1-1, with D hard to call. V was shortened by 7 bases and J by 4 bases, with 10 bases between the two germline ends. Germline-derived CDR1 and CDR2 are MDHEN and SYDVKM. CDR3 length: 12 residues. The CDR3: CASNWAATEAFF. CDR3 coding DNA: TGTGCCAGCAATTGGGCTGCCACTGAAGCTTTCTTT.

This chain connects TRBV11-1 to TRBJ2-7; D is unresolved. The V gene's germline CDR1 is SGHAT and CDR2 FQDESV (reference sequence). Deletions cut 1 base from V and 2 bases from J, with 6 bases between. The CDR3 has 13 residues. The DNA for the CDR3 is TGTGCCAGCAGCTTAGGAATTACCTACGAGCAGTACTTC. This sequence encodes CASSLGITYEQYF.

The CDR3 DNA sequence: TGTGCCAGCAGCCAAGGGGCCAGGGATTTCACTGAAGCTTTCTTT. Translation: CASSQGARDFTEAFF. This chain joins TRBV14 and TRBJ1-1; the D gene is possibly TRBD1 (5 bases). Germline assignment: CDR1 SGHDN and CDR2 FVKESK. V was cut by 1 base and J by 4 bases, with 13 bases left in between. The CDR3 extends over 15 amino acids.

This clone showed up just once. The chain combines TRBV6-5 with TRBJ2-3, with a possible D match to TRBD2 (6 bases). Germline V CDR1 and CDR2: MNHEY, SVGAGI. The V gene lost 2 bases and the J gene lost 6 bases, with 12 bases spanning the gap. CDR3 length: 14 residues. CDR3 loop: CASSYRRGGDTQYF. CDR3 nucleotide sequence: TGTGCCAGCAGTTACCGACGAGGAGGGGATACGCAGTATTTT.

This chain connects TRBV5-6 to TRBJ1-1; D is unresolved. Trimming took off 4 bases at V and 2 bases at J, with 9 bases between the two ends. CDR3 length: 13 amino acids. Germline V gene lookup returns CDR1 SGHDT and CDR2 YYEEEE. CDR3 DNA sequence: TGTGCCAGCAGCGTGGACTCCAACACTGAAGCTTTCTTT. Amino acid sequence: CASSVDSNTEAFF.

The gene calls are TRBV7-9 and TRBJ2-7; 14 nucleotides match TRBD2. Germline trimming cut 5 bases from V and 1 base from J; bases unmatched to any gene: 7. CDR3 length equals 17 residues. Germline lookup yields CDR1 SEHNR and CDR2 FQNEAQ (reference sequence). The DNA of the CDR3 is TGTGCCAGCAGCCCAGGACTAGCGGGGGGTGGGTCCTACGAGCAGTACTTC. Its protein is CASSPGLAGGGSYEQYF.

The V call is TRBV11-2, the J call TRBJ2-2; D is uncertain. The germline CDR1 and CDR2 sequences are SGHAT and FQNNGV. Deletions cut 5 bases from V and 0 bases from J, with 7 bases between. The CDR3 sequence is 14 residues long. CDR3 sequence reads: CASSPRSNTGELFF. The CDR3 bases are TGTGCCAGCAGCCCGAGATCGAACACCGGGGAGCTGTTTTTT.

The CDR3 coding sequence is TGTGCCAGCAGCTTGTCCCGCCGGGGCCCCGGGGAGCTGTTTTTT. Translating it yields CASSLSRRGPGELFF. This sequence joins TRBV7-2 and TRBJ2-2, with D possibly called TRBD1 or TRBD2 (5 bases each). The V gene lost 3 bases and the J gene lost 6 bases, with 14 bases spanning the gap. The CDR3 is 15 amino acids. Germline V gives CDR1 SGHTA, CDR2 FQGNSA.

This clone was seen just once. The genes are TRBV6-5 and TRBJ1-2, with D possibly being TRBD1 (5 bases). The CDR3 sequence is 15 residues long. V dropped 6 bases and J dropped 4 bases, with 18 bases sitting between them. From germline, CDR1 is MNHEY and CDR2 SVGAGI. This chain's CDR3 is CASSARVTTFYGYTF. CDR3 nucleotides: TGTGCCAGCAGCGCCAGGGTCACGACATTCTATGGCTACACCTTC.